These T cell receptor beta chains were read from a single sample in a study of technical replicates of blood from several donors. Libraries were prepared by immunoSEQ multiplex PCR; TCRdb keeps only in-frame clonotypes and omits some of them. The data show some 80,000 clones, 92% seen once. The sequenced material came from T cells isolated from PBMCs. Receptors were obtained from a human donor in good health. CDR3s include the opening cysteine and the closing phenylalanine or tryptophan. A D gene is named only where the DNA matches it firmly. Clone size is given for some rows only: seen once, a few or many times, or a class if the clone is expanded.

>TRBJ1-1|NA|TRBV10-3|NA
CASGARVDTEAFF
TGTGCCAGCGGGGCCAGGGTCGACACTGAAGCTTTCTTT
>TRBJ2-5|NA|TRBV18|NA
CASSPYSQETQYF
TGTGCCAGCTCACCCTACAGTCAAGAGACCCAGTACTTC
>TRBJ1-2|TRBD1|TRBV2|NA
CASSVGTGTARAVYTF
TGTGCCAGCAGTGTGGGGACAGGCACAGCGCGGGCCGTCTACACCTTC
>TRBJ2-5|NA|TRBV28|NA
CASSFQVLQQLGGQETQYF
TGTGCCAGCAGTTTTCAGGTCCTTCAACAGCTCGGTGGGCAAGAGACCCAGTACTTC
>TRBJ2-7|TRBD1|TRBV5-1|NA
CASSLGQGFEQYF
TGCGCCAGCAGCTTGGGACAGGGGTTCGAGCAGTACTTC
>TRBJ1-5|NA|TRBV19|NA
CASSISGGGRFHQPQHF
TGTGCCAGTAGTATAAGTGGTGGGGGCAGGTTTCATCAGCCCCAGCATTTT
>TRBJ1-1|NA|TRBV9|NA
CASSFNSINTEAFF
TGTGCCAGCAGCTTTAACAGCATTAACACTGAAGCTTTCTTT
>TRBJ2-7|TRBD2|TRBV4-2|NA
CASSPFHRLAGGNEQYF
TGTGCCAGCAGCCCCTTCCACCGCTTAGCGGGAGGTAACGAGCAGTACTTC
>TRBJ2-3|NA|TRBV10-1|NA
CASSEWRVTDTQYF
TGCGCCAGCAGTGAGTGGAGGGTAACAGATACGCAGTATTTT
>TRBJ1-1|TRBD1|TRBV15|NA
CATSRGGQGATEAFF
TGTGCCACCAGCAGAGGAGGACAGGGGGCGACTGAAGCTTTCTTT
>TRBJ2-3|TRBD2|TRBV5-4|NA
CASSLVAGGLDTQYF
TGTGCCAGCAGCTTGGTTGCGGGAGGCCTCGATACGCAGTATTTT
>TRBJ2-3|TRBD2|TRBV27|NA
CASSPGTSGTNTQYF
TGTGCCAGCAGTCCAGGGACTAGCGGGACGAATACGCAGTATTTT
>TRBJ1-2|NA|TRBV5-4|NA
CASSPDLYGYTF
TGTGCCAGCAGCCCGGACTTGTATGGCTACACCTTC
>TRBJ2-7|TRBD2|TRBV29-1|NA
CSVESGGSDEQYF
TGCAGCGTTGAAAGCGGCGGGAGCGACGAGCAGTACTTC
>TRBJ2-3|NA|TRBV19|few
CASSIVNSRDTQYF
TGTGCCAGTAGTATAGTGAACTCTAGGGATACGCAGTATTTT
>TRBJ2-7|NA|TRBV14|NA
CASSQAGLIHEQYF
TGTGCCAGCAGCCAAGCAGGCCTTATTCACGAGCAGTACTTC
>TRBJ2-3|TRBD2|TRBV6-1|NA
CASSEFGLAGGGTDTQYF
TGTGCCAGCAGTGAATTCGGACTAGCGGGGGGAGGGACAGATACGCAGTATTTT
>TRBJ1-4|TRBD1|TRBV5-4|NA
CASRSTGGATNEKLFF
TGTGCCAGCAGATCGACAGGGGGGGCAACTAATGAAAAACTGTTTTTT
>TRBJ2-5|NA|TRBV7-3|NA
CASSLNPVMGAQETQYF
TGTGCCAGCAGCTTAAACCCCGTGATGGGGGCCCAAGAGACCCAGTACTTC
>TRBJ1-6|NA|TRBV11-1|NA
CASSLPQGSSPLHF
TGTGCCAGCAGCCTCCCCCAGGGGAGTTCACCCCTCCACTTT
>TRBJ2-7|TRBD2|TRBV5-4|NA
CASSLDLAGSYEQYF
TGTGCCAGCAGCTTGGATCTAGCGGGATCCTACGAGCAGTACTTC
>TRBJ1-2|NA|TRBV5-1|NA
CASRDTSGGGGYTF
TGCGCCAGTCGGGACACTTCAGGAGGAGGTGGCTACACCTTC
>TRBJ1-2|NA|TRBV4-1|NA
CASSQDGRVSYTF
TGCGCCAGCAGCCAAGATGGGAGGGTTTCCTACACCTTC
>TRBJ1-2|NA|TRBV6-1|NA
CASSEALRDHYGYTF
TGTGCCAGCAGTGAAGCGCTTCGGGATCACTATGGCTACACCTTC
>TRBJ2-7|NA|TRBV7-2|NA
CASSSDSVGSYEQYF
TGTGCCAGCAGCTCAGACTCGGTAGGCTCCTACGAGCAGTACTTC
>TRBJ1-1|NA|TRBV5-1|NA
CASSWWDMNTEAFF
TGCGCCAGCAGCTGGTGGGACATGAACACTGAAGCTTTCTTT
>TRBJ2-7|NA|TRBV28|few
CASSLSPARGYEQYF
TGTGCCAGCAGTTTGTCACCTGCTAGGGGCTACGAGCAGTACTTC
>TRBJ1-5|TRBD1|TRBV19|once
CASSILGQGISNQPQHF
TGTGCCAGTAGTATCCTCGGACAGGGTATCAGCAATCAGCCCCAGCATTTT
>TRBJ2-1|TRBD2|TRBV5-1|NA
CASSLVGLNYNEQFF
TGCGCCAGCAGCTTGGTGGGACTAAACTACAATGAGCAGTTCTTC